This T cell receptor beta chain was observed in a study of blood T cells in healthy people across ages. Each individual donor underwent a draw of ten milliliters of peripheral blood. A second PCR of 7 to 11 cycles used a sample-barcoded 5' primer and a J-beta primer mix. One entry per CDR3 protein, called by TCRdb with MiXCR from the 5' RACE reads. Among 800,000 to 950,000 distinct CDR3 sequences listed, around 46% were seen once. Germline assignment: CDR1 MDHEN and CDR2 SYDVKM. The CDR3 runs to 13 residues. Trimming removed 5 bases at V and 1 base at J, with 8 bases between. The chain employs TRBV28 and TRBJ1-2; no definite D call. Sequencing was performed on blood. The clonotype was recovered from a man aged 30 to 45 in good health. For the CDR3, the DNA is TGTGCCAGCAGTAGAGCCATTAACTATGGCTACACCTTC. Residues: CASSRAINYGYTF.